This T cell receptor beta chain is drawn from a study of OX40 agonist ivuxolimab in advanced cancers. Study as a whole: The patients received ivuxolimab by intravenous route every 2 weeks at 0.01 to 10 mg/kg. Study-wide points: CD4+ T cells averaged fewer expanded clones than CD8+ T cells. Both CD4+ and CD8+ T cell populations in blood had undergone clonal expansion by week 6 at 0.1 to 3.0 mg/kg.

The germline V gene has CDR1 LNHDA and CDR2 SQIVND (reference sequence). The germline V and J ends were trimmed by 1 base and 0 bases, with 4 bases remaining between them. The CDR3 spans 14 residues. Libraries were prepared by immunoSEQ multiplex PCR; TCRdb keeps only in-frame clonotypes and omits some of them. The data show around 84,000 clones, more than 70% seen once. This clone was seen a single time. Its antigen is still unknown. The sequence was obtained from an adult with an advanced solid tumor such as melanoma, head and neck, liver or kidney cancer. This specimen consisted of CD4+ or CD8+ T cells sorted from blood, obtained in a trial of the OX40 agonist ivuxolimab. This chain links TRBV19 with TRBJ1-3; D is undetermined. The DNA for the CDR3 is TGTGCCAGTAGTATAGGGGCCTCTGGAAACACCATATATTTT. Encoded protein: CASSIGASGNTIYF. The complete variable domain, with remaining parts taken from reference TRBV19 and TRBJ1-3, reads DGGITQSPKYLFRKEGQNVTLSCEQNLNHDAMYWYRQDPGQGLRLIYYSQIVNDFQKGDIAEGYSVSREKKESFPLTVTSAQKNPTAFYLCASSIGASGNTIYFGEGSWLTVV.